This T cell receptor (beta chain) was obtained from a study of shared clonotypes between healthy human individuals. The CDR3 extends over 16 amino acids. V trimming: 1 base; J trimming: 8 bases; junction bases outside the gene matches: 13. CDR1 is SGHRS, CDR2 YFSETQ, per germline. Generated by immunoSEQ multiplex PCR, the TCRdb table keeps only in-frame clones and is missing some. The sample shows more than 450,000 clones, around 79% of them seen only once. Material: PBMCs. The J gene is TRBJ1-2, the V gene TRBV5-1; 8 bases fit TRBD1. The TCR originated in a woman between 40 and 55 years old in good health. Some clones in this sample may be carry-over from other donors' samples. The CDR3, as DNA: TGCGCCAGCAGCTTGACTAACACCGGGACAGGTAGAGGCTACACCTTC. Translating it yields CASSLTNTGTGRGYTF.